A selection of T cell receptor beta chains follows, all from one sample in a study of blood T cell repertoires in COVID-19. Clones were read by immunoSEQ multiplex PCR, and TCRdb kept only the in-frame ones, dropping some. Of 200,000 to 250,000 clones listed, 75% to 90% are singletons. The material sequenced was PBMCs or T cells enriched from blood (not recorded which). These receptors all come from a woman under 40 who had been exposed to COVID-19. The CDR3 runs from the conserved cysteine through the conserved F or W. D genes are given only for firm matches. Some rows mark clone size as missing; the rest say once, few, many or name a class of expanded clone.

clone_size d_call j_call v_call cdr3_aa cdr3_nt
few . TRBJ1-6 TRBV30 CAWSSDIYNSPLHF TGTGCCTGGAGTTCGGACATTTATAATTCACCCCTCCACTTT
. TRBD2 TRBJ2-7 TRBV3-1/TRBV3-2 CASSRTSFYEQYF TGTGCCAGCAGCCGGACTAGCTTCTACGAGCAGTACTTC
few . TRBJ1-2 TRBV28 CASSSGRGYTF TGTGCCAGCAGTTCAGGCCGGGGCTACACCTTC
. . TRBJ2-1 TRBV27 CASSLSAAGLRHEQFF TGTGCCAGCAGTTTATCGGCGGCAGGGCTAAGGCATGAGCAGTTCTTC
. . TRBJ1-1 TRBV15 CATSRGTVNTEAFF TGTGCCACCAGCAGAGGAACAGTGAACACTGAAGCTTTCTTT
. . TRBJ2-7 TRBV7-9 CASSLEGGVTYEQYF TGTGCCAGCAGCTTAGAAGGCGGGGTAACCTACGAGCAGTACTTC
. TRBD1 TRBJ2-7 TRBV7-8 CASSLVRDRGIYEQYF TGTGCCAGCAGCTTAGTAAGGGACAGGGGGATCTACGAGCAGTACTTC
. TRBD2 TRBJ2-1 TRBV6-5 CASSYSALGRDEQFF TGTGCCAGCAGTTACTCGGCTTTGGGGAGGGATGAGCAGTTCTTC
. TRBD1 TRBJ2-7 TRBV30 CAWKKDRVGYEQYF TGTGCCTGGAAAAAGGACAGGGTTGGCTACGAGCAGTACTTC
. TRBD1 TRBJ1-1 TRBV5-1 CASSLGTGDTEAFF TGCGCCAGCAGCCTGGGGACAGGGGACACTGAAGCTTTCTTT
. . TRBJ2-7 TRBV11-2 CASSLDPSGGLGEQYF TGTGCCAGCAGCTTAGATCCCTCCGGCGGACTGGGCGAGCAGTACTTC
. . TRBJ2-6 TRBV14 CASSQGPQGSGANVLTF TGTGCCAGCAGCCAAGGGCCTCAGGGCTCTGGGGCCAACGTCCTGACTTTC
. . TRBJ2-3 TRBV2 CASSEVIGGSDTDTQYF TGTGCCAGCAGTGAAGTCATAGGAGGTTCCGACACAGATACGCAGTATTTT
. . TRBJ1-1 TRBV20-1 CSASGQVGTEAFF TGCAGTGCTAGTGGTCAGGTAGGCACTGAAGCTTTCTTT
. TRBD2 TRBJ2-7 TRBV5-4 CASSPGLAMEEQYF TGTGCCAGCAGCCCCGGACTAGCTATGGAAGAGCAGTACTTC
. . TRBJ2-6 TRBV5-5 CASSLGGRGANVLTF TGTGCCAGCAGCTTGGGAGGTCGGGGGGCCAACGTCCTGACTTTC
. . TRBJ2-7 TRBV5-1 CASSLEAGRSSEQYF TGCGCCAGCAGCTTGGAGGCAGGGAGGTCCAGCGAGCAGTACTTC
. TRBD1 TRBJ1-2 TRBV2 CASTAADREISYGYTF TGTGCCAGCACGGCGGCGGACAGGGAGATTTCCTATGGCTACACCTTC
. . TRBJ1-6 TRBV30 CAWSVGRGDSPLHF TGTGCCTGGAGTGTCGGACGGGGAGATTCACCCCTCCACTTT
. . TRBJ1-2 TRBV18 CASSPDSGYGYTF TGTGCCAGCTCACCGGACAGCGGCTATGGCTACACCTTC
. . TRBJ1-4 TRBV6-5 CASRAELEKLFF TGTGCCAGCAGGGCGGAACTCGAAAAACTGTTTTTT
. TRBD2 TRBJ2-6 TRBV3-1/TRBV3-2 CASSRGGDGANVLTF TGTGCCAGCAGCCGGGGGGGGGACGGGGCCAACGTCCTGACTTTC
few TRBD2 TRBJ2-7 TRBV2 CASSRGAGAQPLEQYF TGTGCCAGCAGCCGCGGGGCGGGAGCTCAGCCCCTCGAGCAGTACTTC
. . TRBJ2-1 TRBV19 CASSISAPPPNNEQFF TGTGCCAGTAGTATTTCCGCGCCTCCGCCGAACAATGAGCAGTTCTTC
few . TRBJ1-2 TRBV30 CAWISIQDVRGGYTF TGTGCCTGGATCTCCATCCAGGACGTCAGGGGTGGCTACACCTTC
. . TRBJ2-1 TRBV3-1/TRBV3-2 CASSQILSYNEQFF TGTGCCAGCAGCCAAATCCTATCTTACAATGAGCAGTTCTTC
. . TRBJ2-2 TRBV10-3 CAISDLGATGELFF TGTGCCATCAGTGACTTGGGGGCCACCGGGGAGCTGTTTTTT